This T cell receptor beta chain was obtained from a study of blood T cells in healthy people across ages. Through a sample-barcoded 5' primer and a J-beta primer mix, a second PCR was run for roughly 6 to 11 cycles. At least 3 million CDR3-containing paired-end reads were obtained per sample. TCRdb analysed the 5' RACE reads with MiXCR anew, one entry per CDR3 protein. Seen here are around 1.5 million distinct CDR3 sequences, roughly 45% observed once, and the top ten hold around 8%. The V end was cut by 5 bases, the J end by 2 bases, with 19 bases between. The CDR3 is 17 residues long. Germline V gene sequence: CDR1 MNHNS, CDR2 SASEGT.

The material sequenced was blood. The source of this sequence is a young woman in good health. This chain uses TRBV6-1 with TRBJ2-1; either TRBD1 or TRBD2 may supply D (5 bases each). The CDR3, as DNA: TGTGCCAGCAGTCTCCGGGACCCACCTCAGGCCTACAATGAGCAGTTCTTC. Translation gives CASSLRDPPQAYNEQFF.